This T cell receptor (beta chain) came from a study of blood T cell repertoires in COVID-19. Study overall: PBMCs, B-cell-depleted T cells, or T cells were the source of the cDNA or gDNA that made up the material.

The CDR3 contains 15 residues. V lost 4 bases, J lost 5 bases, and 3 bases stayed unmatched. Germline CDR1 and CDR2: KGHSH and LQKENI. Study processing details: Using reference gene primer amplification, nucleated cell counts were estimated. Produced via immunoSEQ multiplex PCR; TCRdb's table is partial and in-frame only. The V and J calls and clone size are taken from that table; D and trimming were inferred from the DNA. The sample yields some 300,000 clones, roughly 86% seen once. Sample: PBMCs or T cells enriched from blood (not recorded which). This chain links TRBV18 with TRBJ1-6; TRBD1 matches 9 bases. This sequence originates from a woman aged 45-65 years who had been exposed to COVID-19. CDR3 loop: CASSLGQGNNSPLHF. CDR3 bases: TGTGCCAGCTCACTCGGACAGGGGAATAATTCACCCCTCCACTTT. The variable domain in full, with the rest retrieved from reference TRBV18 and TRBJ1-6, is NAGVMQNPRHLVRRRGQEARLRCSPMKGHSHVYWYRQLPEEGLKFMVYLQKENIIDESGMPKERFSAEFPKEGPSILRIQQVVRGDSAAYFCASSLGQGNNSPLHFGNGTRLTVT.